The rows below give T cell receptor beta chains drawn from one sample of a study of cytomegalovirus exposure and HLA in healthy donors. Repertoires were generated with immunoSEQ multiplex PCR, while TCRdb's copy carries only in-frame clones and drops some. This table has about 120,000 clones, 80% to 90% appearing once. The sequenced material came from PBMCs. The source is a man in his forties in good health and CMV-seronegative. The CDR3 runs from the conserved cysteine through the conserved F or W. A D gene is named only where the DNA matches it firmly. Some rows have no size entry. The others give once, few or many, or a class for an expanded clone.

j_gene,v_gene,abundance,d_gene,CDR3aa,CDR3nt
TRBJ2-7,TRBV21-1,-,-,CASSLPPNRDNPYEQYF,TGTGCCAGCAGCCTACCCCCGAACCGGGACAACCCCTACGAGCAGTACTTC
TRBJ2-2,TRBV30,-,-,CALRTGHPNTGELFF,TGTGCCTTACGCACAGGGCACCCGAACACCGGGGAGCTGTTTTTT
TRBJ1-1,TRBV5-1,-,TRBD1,CASSIDRGSTEAFF,TGCGCCAGCAGCATAGACAGGGGTAGCACTGAAGCTTTCTTT
TRBJ2-1,TRBV10-3,-,TRBD2,CAISDTLAGGPDEQFF,TGTGCCATCAGTGATACTTTGGCGGGGGGGCCTGATGAGCAGTTCTTC
TRBJ1-3,TRBV5-4,few,-,CASSLAGGNTIYF,TGTGCCAGCAGCTTGGCCGGTGGAAACACCATATATTTT
TRBJ2-7,TRBV9,few,TRBD2,CASSPRLGAGGSYEQYF,TGTGCCAGCAGCCCACGCCTTGGGGCGGGGGGGTCCTACGAGCAGTACTTC
TRBJ2-3,TRBV6-1,once,TRBD2,CASSPAGGTDTQYF,TGTGCCAGCAGTCCAGCGGGGGGCACAGATACGCAGTATTTT
TRBJ2-5,TRBV28,-,TRBD1,CASSLWGTAQETQYF,TGTGCCAGCAGTTTATGGGGGACAGCCCAAGAGACCCAGTACTTC
TRBJ1-1,TRBV11-2,few,TRBD1,CASSTGGSTEAFF,TGTGCCAGCAGCACAGGGGGGAGTACTGAAGCTTTCTTT
TRBJ2-1,TRBV28,-,TRBD1,CASSLGPGGWEFF,TGTGCCAGCAGTTTAGGCCCAGGGGGCTGGGAGTTCTTC
TRBJ2-5,TRBV6-5,-,-,CASIPSGLQETQYF,TGTGCCAGCATCCCCTCTGGGCTCCAAGAGACCCAGTACTTC
TRBJ2-1,TRBV27,-,TRBD2,CASRHIAGPYNEQFF,TGTGCCAGCAGACATATAGCGGGGCCTTACAATGAGCAGTTCTTC
TRBJ2-1,TRBV14,-,-,CASSHIPGRPGGGSYNEQFF,TGTGCCAGCAGCCACATACCCGGTAGGCCAGGGGGAGGTAGCTACAATGAGCAGTTCTTC
TRBJ2-1,TRBV28,-,TRBD1,CASRVASQGALAEQFF,TGTGCCAGCAGGGTGGCTAGTCAGGGGGCCCTGGCTGAGCAGTTCTTC
TRBJ2-2,TRBV6-1,-,-,CASTPSVRNTGELFF,TGTGCCAGCACCCCTAGCGTTAGGAACACCGGGGAGCTGTTTTTT
TRBJ2-3,TRBV29-1,few,TRBD2,CSARRGGGSTDTQYF,TGCAGCGCGCGACGGGGGGGCGGATCCACAGATACGCAGTATTTT
TRBJ2-7,TRBV4-2,few,-,CASSQGLDYEQYF,TGTGCCAGCAGCCAAGGCCTAGACTACGAGCAGTACTTC
TRBJ2-5,TRBV25-1,-,TRBD2,CASRKQREGEETQYF,TGTGCCAGCAGGAAACAGCGGGAGGGAGAAGAGACCCAGTACTTC
TRBJ2-1,TRBV4-3,-,TRBD2,CASSQGQRGPYNEQFF,TGCGCCAGCAGCCAAGGTCAGCGGGGACCCTACAATGAGCAGTTCTTC
TRBJ1-1,TRBV5-6,-,-,CASSGGVHNTEAFF,TGTGCCAGCAGTGGGGGGGTACACAACACTGAAGCTTTCTTT
TRBJ1-4,TRBV29-1,-,TRBD1,CSVRTGVEKLFF,TGCAGCGTACGGACAGGGGTGGAAAAACTGTTTTTT
TRBJ2-6,TRBV7-2,-,-,CASSLDQGANVLTF,TGTGCCAGCAGCTTAGACCAGGGTGCCAACGTCCTGACTTTC
TRBJ2-5,TRBV9,once,-,CASSEGETQYF,TGTGCCAGCAGCGAGGGGGAGACCCAGTACTTC
TRBJ2-7,TRBV5-6,-,-,CASSLLAVYEQYF,TGTGCCAGCAGCTTGCTAGCTGTCTACGAGCAGTACTTC
TRBJ2-7,TRBV9,-,TRBD1,CASSVAPGQGAYEQYF,TGTGCCAGCAGCGTAGCCCCCGGACAGGGGGCGTACGAGCAGTACTTC
TRBJ2-7,TRBV27,-,TRBD1,CASSPTGDPYEQYF,TGTGCCAGCAGTCCGACAGGGGATCCCTACGAGCAGTACTTC
TRBJ2-1,TRBV6-6,-,-,CASSYSGEVGPNEQFF,TGTGCCAGCAGTTACTCTGGGGAGGTGGGGCCCAATGAGCAGTTCTTC
TRBJ2-7,TRBV30,-,TRBD1,CAWSVYRGSYEQYF,TGTGCCTGGAGTGTCTACAGGGGTTCCTACGAGCAGTACTTC
TRBJ2-4,TRBV7-2,once,-,CASSPVKGGGAAKNSQYF,TGTGCCAGCAGCCCTGTAAAAGGGGGGGGCGCGGCCAAAAACAGTCAGTACTTC
TRBJ2-7,TRBV19,-,-,CASAQGGDYEQYF,TGTGCCAGCGCACAGGGTGGGGACTACGAGCAGTACTTC
TRBJ2-7,TRBV5-4,-,TRBD1,CASSRQGGDEQYF,TGTGCCAGCAGCCGACAGGGGGGCGACGAGCAGTACTTC
TRBJ1-1,TRBV2,-,-,CASSIRGPGSSEAFF,TGTGCCAGCAGTATACGGGGTCCCGGGTCTTCTGAAGCTTTCTTT
TRBJ1-2,TRBV28,once,TRBD1,CASSEGTDYGYTF,TGTGCCAGCAGTGAAGGGACAGACTATGGCTACACCTTC
TRBJ2-7,TRBV4-2,medium-sized,TRBD2,CASSQGRASGSLEIYEQYF,TGTGCCAGCAGCCAAGGTAGGGCTAGCGGGAGTCTGGAGATCTACGAGCAGTACTTC
TRBJ1-2,TRBV4-3,-,TRBD1,CASSRTRGRDGYTF,TGCGCCAGCAGCCGAACCAGGGGGCGAGATGGCTACACCTTC
TRBJ2-1,TRBV5-1,-,-,CASSLGTQTYNEQFF,TGCGCCAGCAGCCTCGGGACTCAAACTTACAATGAGCAGTTCTTC
TRBJ2-2,TRBV9,few,TRBD1,CASSAGQSTPNTGELFF,TGTGCCAGCAGCGCGGGACAGTCTACCCCGAACACCGGGGAGCTGTTTTTT
TRBJ2-2,TRBV7-6,-,TRBD1,CASSLKDQGVTGELFF,TGTGCCAGCAGCCTTAAGGATCAGGGGGTCACCGGGGAGCTGTTTTTT
TRBJ1-1,TRBV19,-,-,CASITRTRCAFF,TGTGCCAGTATAACCCGGACTAGGTGTGCTTTCTTT
TRBJ1-1,TRBV7-8,few,TRBD1,CASSPRQGNTEAFF,TGTGCCAGCAGCCCCCGACAGGGAAACACTGAAGCTTTCTTT
TRBJ2-3,TRBV29-1,-,-,CSVYGGAATDTQYF,TGCAGCGTTTATGGGGGGGCCGCTACAGATACGCAGTATTTT
TRBJ2-5,TRBV5-1,once,TRBD2,CASSIAGGPVETQYF,TGCGCCAGCAGCATAGCGGGGGGGCCTGTAGAGACCCAGTACTTC
TRBJ1-2,TRBV7-8,-,TRBD1,CASSLGQGTYGYTF,TGTGCCAGCAGCTTGGGACAGGGTACTTATGGCTACACCTTC